This TCR beta chain was observed in a study of identical twins. TCRdb recomputed calls from the 5' RACE reads with MiXCR, one row per CDR3 protein. Counted here are about 660,000 distinct CDR3 sequences, 8% to 9% occurring once; the ten biggest clones make up around 0.95%. These data also featured in a second study, about yellow fever vaccine responses in identical twins. That work adds: Twins' T cell vaccine responses reportedly looked partly convergent, partly personalized.

The source is a woman between 18 and 30 years old in good health. Sequences were obtained from PBMCs.

For the CDR3, the DNA is TGCAGTGCTAACCGGGACAGGTCGACCTACGAGCAGTACTTC. Translating gives CSANRDRSTYEQYF. This rearrangement joins TRBV20-1 to TRBJ2-7, with 8 positions matching TRBD1. Germline CDR1 reads DFQATT; CDR2 reads SNEGSKA (reference sequence). The CDR3 totals 14 residues. V trimming: 4 bases; J trimming: 2 bases; junction bases outside the gene matches: 7.